The rows below give T cell receptor beta chains drawn from one sample of a study of CD8+ T cells in alopecia areata. Using immunoSEQ multiplex PCR, the repertoire was profiled, and TCRdb retains in-frame clones only, with some absent. Counted here are roughly 200,000 clones, roughly 62% occurring once; the ten biggest clones make up roughly 13%. The sequences come from CD8+ T cells sorted from blood, collected at week 24, from a patient treated with tofacitinib. These TCRs come from a human donor with alopecia areata. The CDR3 runs from the conserved cysteine through the conserved F or W. A D gene is named only where the DNA matches it firmly. Clone size is given for some rows only: seen once, a few or many times, or a class if the clone is expanded.

clone_size: few; j_call: TRBJ2-3; d_call: .; v_call: TRBV5-8; cdr3_aa: CASSLRYSLTDTQYF; cdr3_nt: TGTGCCAGCAGCTTGAGGTATTCCCTCACAGATACGCAGTATTTT
clone_size: .; j_call: TRBJ2-5; d_call: .; v_call: TRBV6-5; cdr3_aa: CASRRSLGFQETQYF; cdr3_nt: TGTGCCAGCAGGCGAAGCTTGGGGTTCCAAGAGACCCAGTACTTC
clone_size: .; j_call: TRBJ1-6; d_call: TRBD1; v_call: TRBV19; cdr3_aa: CASRGDSPAPLHF; cdr3_nt: TGTGCCAGTAGAGGGGACAGCCCGGCTCCCCTCCACTTT
clone_size: .; j_call: TRBJ2-3; d_call: .; v_call: TRBV14; cdr3_aa: CASSQDIVSPDTQYF; cdr3_nt: TGTGCCAGCAGCCAAGATATAGTTAGCCCAGATACGCAGTATTTT
clone_size: .; j_call: TRBJ1-2; d_call: .; v_call: TRBV13; cdr3_aa: CASSLGRALGGYTF; cdr3_nt: TGTGCCAGCAGCTTAGGAAGGGCCCTCGGGGGCTACACCTTC
clone_size: .; j_call: TRBJ2-3; d_call: .; v_call: TRBV9; cdr3_aa: CASGSRGGTDTQYF; cdr3_nt: TGTGCCAGCGGCTCAAGGGGGGGCACAGATACGCAGTATTTT
clone_size: .; j_call: TRBJ1-1; d_call: TRBD1; v_call: TRBV13; cdr3_aa: CASSPGQGNTEAFF; cdr3_nt: TGTGCCAGCAGCCCGGGACAGGGGAACACTGAAGCTTTCTTT
clone_size: few; j_call: TRBJ2-7; d_call: TRBD1; v_call: TRBV7-9; cdr3_aa: CASSSPGQGAIEQYF; cdr3_nt: TGTGCCAGCAGCTCGCCGGGACAGGGGGCTATCGAGCAGTACTTC
clone_size: .; j_call: TRBJ2-7; d_call: TRBD1; v_call: TRBV10-3; cdr3_aa: CAIMGGQGDYEGGEQYF; cdr3_nt: TGTGCCATCATGGGAGGACAGGGGGATTATGAAGGAGGCGAGCAGTACTTC
clone_size: .; j_call: TRBJ1-1; d_call: .; v_call: TRBV19; cdr3_aa: CASRDRNTEAFF; cdr3_nt: TGTGCCAGCCGGGACCGGAACACTGAAGCTTTCTTT
clone_size: .; j_call: TRBJ2-7; d_call: .; v_call: TRBV5-1; cdr3_aa: CASSLNNPGTGTYEQYF; cdr3_nt: TGCGCCAGCAGCTTGAATAATCCGGGCACCGGAACCTACGAGCAGTACTTC
clone_size: .; j_call: TRBJ2-2; d_call: .; v_call: TRBV27; cdr3_aa: CATQRGRGPNTGELFF; cdr3_nt: TGTGCCACCCAAAGAGGCAGGGGTCCGAACACCGGGGAGCTGTTTTTT
clone_size: .; j_call: TRBJ2-3; d_call: TRBD1; v_call: TRBV29-1; cdr3_aa: CSVVRGRTDTQYF; cdr3_nt: TGCAGCGTTGTCAGGGGGCGCACAGATACGCAGTATTTT
clone_size: .; j_call: TRBJ2-7; d_call: .; v_call: TRBV4-2; cdr3_aa: CASSELESYEQYF; cdr3_nt: TGTGCCAGCAGCGAACTAGAATCCTACGAGCAGTACTTC
clone_size: .; j_call: TRBJ2-7; d_call: TRBD1; v_call: TRBV18; cdr3_aa: CASSPRGQGEYF; cdr3_nt: TGTGCCAGCTCACCCCGCGGACAGGGCGAGTACTTC
clone_size: .; j_call: TRBJ2-5; d_call: .; v_call: TRBV7-7; cdr3_aa: CATSPGRLQETQYF; cdr3_nt: TGTGCTACCTCCCCGGGGCGCCTACAAGAGACCCAGTACTTC
clone_size: .; j_call: TRBJ1-1; d_call: .; v_call: TRBV7-9; cdr3_aa: CASSLGTTEAFF; cdr3_nt: TGTGCCAGCAGCCTCGGAACCACTGAAGCTTTCTTT
clone_size: .; j_call: TRBJ1-1; d_call: .; v_call: TRBV5-4; cdr3_aa: CASSLGDTEAFF; cdr3_nt: TGTGCCAGCAGCTTGGGGGATACTGAAGCTTTCTTT
clone_size: .; j_call: TRBJ2-7; d_call: .; v_call: TRBV1; cdr3_aa: CTSSQAGRSLRSYEQYF; cdr3_nt: TGCACCAGCAGCCAAGCTGGCCGGTCCCTCCGGTCCTACGAGCAGTACTTC
clone_size: few; j_call: TRBJ1-1; d_call: .; v_call: TRBV2; cdr3_aa: CASSEFRNTEAFF; cdr3_nt: TGTGCCAGCAGTGAGTTCAGGAACACTGAAGCTTTCTTT
clone_size: few; j_call: TRBJ2-6; d_call: .; v_call: TRBV27; cdr3_aa: CASSSGMGGANVLTF; cdr3_nt: TGTGCCAGCAGTTCGGGGATGGGGGGGGCCAACGTCCTGACTTTC
clone_size: .; j_call: TRBJ2-1; d_call: .; v_call: TRBV29-1; cdr3_aa: CSVENRYNEQFF; cdr3_nt: TGCAGCGTTGAAAATCGGTACAATGAGCAGTTCTTC
clone_size: .; j_call: TRBJ2-5; d_call: .; v_call: TRBV11-2; cdr3_aa: CASSSRFVGSQETQYF; cdr3_nt: TGTGCCAGCAGCTCGCGGTTCGTTGGGTCCCAAGAGACCCAGTACTTC
clone_size: .; j_call: TRBJ1-5; d_call: TRBD1; v_call: TRBV5-6; cdr3_aa: CASSLGTGRGNQPQHF; cdr3_nt: TGTGCCAGCAGCTTGGGGACAGGGAGGGGCAATCAGCCCCAGCATTTT
clone_size: few; j_call: TRBJ1-6; d_call: .; v_call: TRBV29-1; cdr3_aa: CSAQGDGDNSPLHF; cdr3_nt: TGCAGCGCCCAGGGAGACGGGGATAATTCACCCCTCCACTTT
clone_size: .; j_call: TRBJ2-3; d_call: TRBD2; v_call: TRBV5-1; cdr3_aa: CASSDGLALDTQYF; cdr3_nt: TGCGCCAGCAGCGACGGACTAGCATTAGATACGCAGTATTTT
clone_size: .; j_call: TRBJ2-1; d_call: TRBD2; v_call: TRBV9; cdr3_aa: CASSGTSGGTTHNEQFF; cdr3_nt: TGTGCCAGCAGCGGGACTAGCGGGGGGACCACCCACAATGAGCAGTTCTTC
clone_size: .; j_call: TRBJ2-1; d_call: TRBD1; v_call: TRBV29-1; cdr3_aa: CSVERTGRYNEQFF; cdr3_nt: TGCAGCGTTGAAAGGACAGGGAGATACAATGAGCAGTTCTTC
clone_size: .; j_call: TRBJ2-1; d_call: .; v_call: TRBV19; cdr3_aa: CASSIDLSLNNEQFF; cdr3_nt: TGTGCCAGTAGTATAGACTTGTCCCTAAACAATGAGCAGTTCTTC
clone_size: .; j_call: TRBJ2-4; d_call: .; v_call: TRBV29-1; cdr3_aa: CSVEELRVTNIQYF; cdr3_nt: TGCAGCGTTGAGGAGCTACGGGTGACGAACATTCAGTACTTC
clone_size: few; j_call: TRBJ2-5; d_call: .; v_call: TRBV30; cdr3_aa: CAWSPYGETQYF; cdr3_nt: TGTGCCTGGAGCCCGTACGGAGAGACCCAGTACTTC